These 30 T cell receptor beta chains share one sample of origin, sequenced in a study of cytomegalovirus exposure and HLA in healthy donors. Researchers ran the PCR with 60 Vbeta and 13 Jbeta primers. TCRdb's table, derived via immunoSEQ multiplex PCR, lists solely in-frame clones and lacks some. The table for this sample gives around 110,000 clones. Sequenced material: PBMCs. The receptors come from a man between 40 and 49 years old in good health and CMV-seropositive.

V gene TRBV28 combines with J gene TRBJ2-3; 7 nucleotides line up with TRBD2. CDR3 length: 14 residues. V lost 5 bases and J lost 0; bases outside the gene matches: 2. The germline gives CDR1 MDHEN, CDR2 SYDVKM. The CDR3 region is CASSGAGSTDTQYF. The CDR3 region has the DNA TGTGCCAGCAGTGGAGCGGGGAGCACAGATACGCAGTATTTT.

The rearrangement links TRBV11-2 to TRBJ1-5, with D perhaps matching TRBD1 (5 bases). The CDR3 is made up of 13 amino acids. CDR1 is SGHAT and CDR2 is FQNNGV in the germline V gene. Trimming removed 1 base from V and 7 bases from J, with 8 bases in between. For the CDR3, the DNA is TGTGCCAGCAGCTTAGTCGGGGGACAGCCCCAGCATTTT. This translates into CASSLVGGQPQHF.

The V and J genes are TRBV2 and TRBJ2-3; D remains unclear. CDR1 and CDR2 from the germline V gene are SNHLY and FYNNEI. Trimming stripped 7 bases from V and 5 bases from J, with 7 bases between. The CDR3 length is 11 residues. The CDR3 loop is CASIVVDTQYF. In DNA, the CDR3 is TGTGCCAGCATAGTAGTAGATACGCAGTATTTT.

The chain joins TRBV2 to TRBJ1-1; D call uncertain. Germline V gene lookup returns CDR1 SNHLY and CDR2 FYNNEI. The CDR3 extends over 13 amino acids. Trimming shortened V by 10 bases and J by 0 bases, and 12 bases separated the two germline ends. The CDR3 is CATSGELNTEAFF. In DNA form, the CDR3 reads TGTGCCACTTCCGGGGAGTTGAACACTGAAGCTTTCTTT.

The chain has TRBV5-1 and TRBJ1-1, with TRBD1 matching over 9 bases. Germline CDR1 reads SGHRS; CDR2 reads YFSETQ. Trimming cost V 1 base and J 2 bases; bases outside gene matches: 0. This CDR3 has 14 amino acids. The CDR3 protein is CASSLTGGNTEAFF. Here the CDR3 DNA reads TGCGCCAGCAGCTTGACAGGGGGCAACACTGAAGCTTTCTTT.

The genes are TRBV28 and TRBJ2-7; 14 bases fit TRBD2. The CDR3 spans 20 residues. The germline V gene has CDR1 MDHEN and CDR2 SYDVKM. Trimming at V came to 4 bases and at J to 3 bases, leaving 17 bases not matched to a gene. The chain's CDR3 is CASSSNPGLAGERSLYEQYF. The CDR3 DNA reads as TGTGCCAGCAGTTCCAATCCGGGACTAGCGGGAGAAAGGTCCCTCTACGAGCAGTACTTC. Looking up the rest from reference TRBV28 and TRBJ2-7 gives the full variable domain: DVKVTQSSRYLVKRTGEKVFLECVQDMDHENMFWYRQDPGLGLRLIYFSYDVKMKEKGDIPEGYSVSREKKERFSLILESASTNQTSMYLCASSSNPGLAGERSLYEQYFGPGTRLTVT.

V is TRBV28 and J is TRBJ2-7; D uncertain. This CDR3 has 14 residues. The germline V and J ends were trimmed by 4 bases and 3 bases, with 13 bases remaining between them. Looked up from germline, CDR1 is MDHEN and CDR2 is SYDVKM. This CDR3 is CASSSRRGHYEQYF. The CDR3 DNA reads TGTGCCAGCAGTTCCCGTCGAGGCCACTACGAGCAGTACTTC. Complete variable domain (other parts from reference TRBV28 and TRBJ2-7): DVKVTQSSRYLVKRTGEKVFLECVQDMDHENMFWYRQDPGLGLRLIYFSYDVKMKEKGDIPEGYSVSREKKERFSLILESASTNQTSMYLCASSSRRGHYEQYFGPGTRLTVT.

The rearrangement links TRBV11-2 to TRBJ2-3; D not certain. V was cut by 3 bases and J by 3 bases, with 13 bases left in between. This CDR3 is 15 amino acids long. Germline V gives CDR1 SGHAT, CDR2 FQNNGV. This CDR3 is CASSFKLVPTDTQYF. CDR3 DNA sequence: TGTGCCAGCAGCTTCAAGTTAGTTCCGACAGATACGCAGTATTTT.

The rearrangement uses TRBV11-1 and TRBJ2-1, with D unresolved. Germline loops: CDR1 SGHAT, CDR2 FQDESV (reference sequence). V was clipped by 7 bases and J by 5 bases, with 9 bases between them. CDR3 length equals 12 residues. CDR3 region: CASTNFDNEQFF. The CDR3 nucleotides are TGTGCCAGCACCAACTTTGACAATGAGCAGTTCTTC.

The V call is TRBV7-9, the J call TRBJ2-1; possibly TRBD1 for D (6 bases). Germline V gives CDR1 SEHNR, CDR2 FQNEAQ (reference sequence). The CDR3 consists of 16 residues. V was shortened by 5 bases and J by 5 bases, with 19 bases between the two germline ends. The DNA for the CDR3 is TGTGCCAGCAGCCAGAGGTCACAGGGTATCCACAATGAGCAGTTCTTC. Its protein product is CASSQRSQGIHNEQFF.

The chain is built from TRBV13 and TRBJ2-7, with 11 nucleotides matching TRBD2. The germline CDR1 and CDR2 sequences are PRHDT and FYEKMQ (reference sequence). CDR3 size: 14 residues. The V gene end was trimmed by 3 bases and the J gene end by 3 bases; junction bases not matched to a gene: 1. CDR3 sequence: CASSLGLAVYEQYF. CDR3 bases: TGTGCCAGCAGCTTGGGACTAGCGGTCTACGAGCAGTACTTC.

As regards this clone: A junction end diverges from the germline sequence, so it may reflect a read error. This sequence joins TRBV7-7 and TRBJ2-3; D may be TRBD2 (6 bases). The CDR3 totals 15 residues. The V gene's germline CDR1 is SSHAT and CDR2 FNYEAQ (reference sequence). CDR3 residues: CASSLEPGTLATQYF. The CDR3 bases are TGTGCTAGCAGCTTAGAGCCCGGGACTTTAGCTACGCAGTATTTT. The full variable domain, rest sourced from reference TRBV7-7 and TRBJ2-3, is GAGVSQSPRYKVTKRGQDVTLRCDPISSHATLYWYQQALGQGPEFLTYFNYEAQPDKSGLPSDRFSAERPEGSISTLTIQRTEQRDSAMYRCASSLEPGTLATQYFGPGTRLTVL.

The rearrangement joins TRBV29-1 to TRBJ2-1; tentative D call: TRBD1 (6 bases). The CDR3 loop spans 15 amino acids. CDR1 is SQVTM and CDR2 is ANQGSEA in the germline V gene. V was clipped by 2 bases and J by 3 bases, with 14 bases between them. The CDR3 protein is CSVERGDKNYNEQFF. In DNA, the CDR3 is TGCAGCGTTGAAAGAGGGGACAAAAACTACAATGAGCAGTTCTTC.

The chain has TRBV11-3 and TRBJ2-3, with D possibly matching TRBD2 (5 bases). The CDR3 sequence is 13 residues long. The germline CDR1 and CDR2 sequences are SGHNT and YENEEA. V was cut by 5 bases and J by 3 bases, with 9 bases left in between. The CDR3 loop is CASSRRETDTQYF. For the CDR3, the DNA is TGTGCCAGCAGCCGAAGGGAGACAGATACGCAGTATTTT.

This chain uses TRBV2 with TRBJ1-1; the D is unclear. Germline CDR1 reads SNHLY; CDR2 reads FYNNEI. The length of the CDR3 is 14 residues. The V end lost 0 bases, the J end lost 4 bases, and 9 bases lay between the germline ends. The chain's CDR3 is CASSEALSATEAFF. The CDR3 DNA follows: TGTGCCAGCAGTGAAGCGCTCAGCGCCACTGAAGCTTTCTTT. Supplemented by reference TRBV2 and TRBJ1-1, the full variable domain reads EPEVTQTPSHQVTQMGQEVILRCVPISNHLYFYWYRQILGQKVEFLVSFYNNEISEKSEIFDDQFSVERPDGSNFTLKIRSTKLEDSAMYFCASSEALSATEAFFGQGTRLTVV.

Here the CDR3 reads CASSSLQDGYTF. The CDR3 DNA is TGTGCCAGCAGTTCGTTACAGGATGGCTACACCTTC. The chain recombines TRBV28 with TRBJ1-2, with D perhaps matching TRBD1 (5 bases). CDR1 is MDHEN and CDR2 is SYDVKM in the germline V gene. The CDR3 is 12 residues long. Trimming pared 4 bases from V and 6 bases from J, leaving 9 bases between.

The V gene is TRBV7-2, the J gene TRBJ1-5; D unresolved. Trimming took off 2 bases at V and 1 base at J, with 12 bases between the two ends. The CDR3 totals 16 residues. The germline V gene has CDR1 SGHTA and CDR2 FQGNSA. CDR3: CASSLLPGVSNQPQHF. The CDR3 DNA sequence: TGTGCCAGCAGCTTACTGCCCGGGGTAAGCAATCAGCCCCAGCATTTT.

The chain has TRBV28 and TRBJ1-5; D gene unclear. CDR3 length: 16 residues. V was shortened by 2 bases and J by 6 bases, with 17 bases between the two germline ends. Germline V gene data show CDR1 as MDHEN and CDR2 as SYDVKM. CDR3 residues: CASSLRAGGRSQPQHF. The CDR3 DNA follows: TGTGCCAGCAGTTTAAGAGCGGGAGGAAGGAGTCAGCCCCAGCATTTT.

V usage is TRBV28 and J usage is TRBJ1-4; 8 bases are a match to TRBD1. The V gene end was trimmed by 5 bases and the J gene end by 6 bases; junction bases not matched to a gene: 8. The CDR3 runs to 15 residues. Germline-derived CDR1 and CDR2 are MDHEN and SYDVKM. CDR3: CASSPQGARYEKLFF. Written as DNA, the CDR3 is TGTGCCAGCAGTCCCCAGGGGGCGAGGTATGAAAAACTGTTTTTT.

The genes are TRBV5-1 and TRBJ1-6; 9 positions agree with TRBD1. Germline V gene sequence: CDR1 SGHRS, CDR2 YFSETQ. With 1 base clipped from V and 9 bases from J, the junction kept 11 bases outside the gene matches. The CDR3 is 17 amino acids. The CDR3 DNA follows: TGCGCCAGCAGCTTGAGCTCAGTGGGACAGGGCCTTTCACCCCTCCACTTT. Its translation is CASSLSSVGQGLSPLHF.

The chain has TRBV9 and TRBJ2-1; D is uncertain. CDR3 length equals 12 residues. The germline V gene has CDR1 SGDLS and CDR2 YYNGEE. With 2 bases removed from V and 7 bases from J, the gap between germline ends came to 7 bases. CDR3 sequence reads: CASSVSMNEQFF. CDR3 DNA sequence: TGTGCCAGCAGCGTTAGTATGAATGAGCAGTTCTTC. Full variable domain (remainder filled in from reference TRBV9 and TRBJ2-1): DSGVTQTPKHLITATGQRVTLRCSPRSGDLSVYWYQQSLDQGLQFLIQYYNGEERAKGNILERFSAQQFPDLHSELNLSSLELGDSALYFCASSVSMNEQFFGPGTRLTVL.

CDR3 protein: CASSLESRIAKNIQYF. The CDR3 region has the DNA TGTGCCAGCAGCTTAGAATCCAGGATAGCCAAAAACATTCAGTACTTC. The chain couples TRBV7-8 to TRBJ2-4; no clear D. Germline V CDR1 and CDR2: SGHVS, FQNEAQ. V lost 1 base to trimming and J lost 0 bases, with 10 bases between them. The CDR3 is 16 residues long.

The CDR3 DNA is TGTGCCAGCAGCGTAGGCGGCAGCAATCAGCCCCAGCATTTT. Translation gives CASSVGGSNQPQHF. The V gene is TRBV9, the J gene TRBJ1-5; D unresolved. Germline V gene sequence: CDR1 SGDLS, CDR2 YYNGEE. The CDR3 runs 14 residues. Trimming stripped 0 bases from V and 1 base from J, with 5 bases between.

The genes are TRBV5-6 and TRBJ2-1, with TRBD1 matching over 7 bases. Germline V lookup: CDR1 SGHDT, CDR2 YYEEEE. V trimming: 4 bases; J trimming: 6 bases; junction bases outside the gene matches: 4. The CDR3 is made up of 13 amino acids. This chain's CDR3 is CASSGTAPNEQFF. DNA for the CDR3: TGTGCCAGCAGCGGGACAGCTCCCAATGAGCAGTTCTTC. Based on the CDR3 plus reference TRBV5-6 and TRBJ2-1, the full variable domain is DAGVTQSPTHLIKTRGQQVTLRCSPKSGHDTVSWYQQALGQGPQFIFQYYEEEERQRGNFPDRFSGHQFPNYSSELNVNALLLGDSALYLCASSGTAPNEQFFGPGTRLTVL.

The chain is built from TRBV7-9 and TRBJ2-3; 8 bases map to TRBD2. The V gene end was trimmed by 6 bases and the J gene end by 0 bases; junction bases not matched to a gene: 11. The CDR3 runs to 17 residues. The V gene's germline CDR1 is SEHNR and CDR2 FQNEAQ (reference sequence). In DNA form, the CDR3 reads TGTGCCAGCAGACAAGGACTAGCTCCCTTTAGCACAGATACGCAGTATTTT. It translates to CASRQGLAPFSTDTQYF. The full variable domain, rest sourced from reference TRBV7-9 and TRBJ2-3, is DTGVSQNPRHKITKRGQNVTFRCDPISEHNRLYWYRQTLGQGPEFLTYFQNEAQLEKSRLLSDRFSAERPKGSFSTLEIQRTEQGDSAMYLCASRQGLAPFSTDTQYFGPGTRLTVL.

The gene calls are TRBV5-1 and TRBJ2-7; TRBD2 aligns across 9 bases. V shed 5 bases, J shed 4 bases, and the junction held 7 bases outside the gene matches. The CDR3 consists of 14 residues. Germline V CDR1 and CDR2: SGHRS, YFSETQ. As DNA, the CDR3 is TGCGCCAGCAGTTTTAGCGGGAGTATATACGAGCAGTACTTC. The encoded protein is CASSFSGSIYEQYF.

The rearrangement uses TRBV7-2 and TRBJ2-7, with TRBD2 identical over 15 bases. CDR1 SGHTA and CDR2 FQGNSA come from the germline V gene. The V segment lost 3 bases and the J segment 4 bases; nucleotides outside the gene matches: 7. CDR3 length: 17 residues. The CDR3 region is CASSFRTSGRAIYEQYF. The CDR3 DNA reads TGTGCCAGCAGCTTTAGGACTAGCGGGAGGGCCATTTACGAGCAGTACTTC.

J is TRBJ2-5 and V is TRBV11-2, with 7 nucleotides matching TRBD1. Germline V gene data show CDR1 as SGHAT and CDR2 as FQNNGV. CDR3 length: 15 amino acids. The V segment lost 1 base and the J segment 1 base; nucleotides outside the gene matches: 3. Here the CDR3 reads CASSLGDSVQETQYF. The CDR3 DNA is TGTGCCAGCAGCTTAGGGGACAGCGTCCAAGAGACCCAGTACTTC. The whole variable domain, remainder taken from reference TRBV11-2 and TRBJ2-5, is EAGVAQSPRYKIIEKRQSVAFWCNPISGHATLYWYQQILGQGPKLLIQFQNNGVVDDSQLPKDRFSAERLKGVDSTLKIQPAKLEDSAVYLCASSLGDSVQETQYFGPGTRLLVL.

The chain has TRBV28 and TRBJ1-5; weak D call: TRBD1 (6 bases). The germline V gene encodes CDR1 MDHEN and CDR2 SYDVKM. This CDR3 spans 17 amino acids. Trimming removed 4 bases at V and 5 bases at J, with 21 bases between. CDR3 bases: TGTGCCAGCAGTTCCCTCCGGGCAGGGGTGACCTATCAGCCCCAGCATTTT. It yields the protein CASSSLRAGVTYQPQHF.

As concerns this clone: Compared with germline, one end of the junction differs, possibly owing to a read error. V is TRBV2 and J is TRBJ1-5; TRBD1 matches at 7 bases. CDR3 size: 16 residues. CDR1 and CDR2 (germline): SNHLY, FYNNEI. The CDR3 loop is CAGRNRDSYSNQPQHF. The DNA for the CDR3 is TGTGCCGGCAGGAATAGGGACAGTTATAGCAATCAGCCCCAGCATTTT.